The 26 T cell receptor beta chains listed next were all sequenced from one sample in a study of blood T cell repertoires in COVID-19. Repertoires were generated with immunoSEQ multiplex PCR, while TCRdb's copy carries only in-frame clones and drops some. The table has about 180,000 clones, approximately 80% seen once. The sample comprised PBMCs or T cells enriched from blood (not recorded which). These receptors were obtained from a man aged 45-65 years who had recovered from COVID-19.

The chain uses TRBV27 and TRBJ2-2, with TRBD1 matching over 9 bases. The J call may be in error: the DNA end matches TRBJ1-3 better. This CDR3 comprises 15 residues. Per germline, CDR1 MNHEY and CDR2 SMNVEV (reference sequence). The CDR3: CASSLGTGPGNTIYF. The CDR3, as DNA: TGTGCCAGCAGTTTGGGGACAGGGCCTGGAAACACCATATATTTT.

The V gene is TRBV5-4, the J gene TRBJ2-3; D possibly corresponds to TRBD1 (6 bases). Trimming left V 1 base short and J 1 base short, with 7 bases between. The CDR3 totals 14 residues. Germline lookup yields CDR1 SGHNT and CDR2 YYREEE (reference sequence). CDR3: CASSLKGGTDTQYF. For the CDR3, the DNA is TGTGCCAGCAGCTTGAAGGGGGGCACAGATACGCAGTATTTT.

The chain combines TRBV2 with TRBJ2-1, with TRBD1 as a possible D gene (5 bases). Germline loops: CDR1 SNHLY, CDR2 FYNNEI. Trimming removed 1 base from V and 2 bases from J, with 9 bases in between. This CDR3 contains 15 residues. CDR3: CASSEDRTPYNEQFF. In DNA form, the CDR3 reads TGTGCCAGCAGTGAAGACCGGACACCCTACAATGAGCAGTTCTTC.

The rearrangement uses TRBV30 and TRBJ1-4, with 10 bases aligning to TRBD1. This CDR3 spans 17 amino acids. CDR1 is GTSNPN, CDR2 SVGIG, per germline (reference sequence). V gave up 1 base and J gave up 7 bases; unmatched junction bases: 12. The CDR3 DNA is TGTGCCTGGAGTGACCCGGGACAGGGGATTGCCGGTGAAAAACTGTTTTTT. This translates into CAWSDPGQGIAGEKLFF.

V usage is TRBV28 and J usage is TRBJ2-5; D gene ambiguous. V gave up 1 base and J gave up 5 bases, with 8 bases separating them. There are 13 residues in the CDR3. Germline assignment: CDR1 MDHEN and CDR2 SYDVKM. The CDR3: CASSLSAAETQYF. The CDR3 DNA sequence: TGTGCCAGCAGTTTATCCGCAGCGGAGACCCAGTACTTC.

The chain is built from TRBV19 and TRBJ1-5; no definite D call. Trimming cost V 3 bases and J 5 bases, with 11 bases left between them. CDR1 and CDR2 from the germline V gene are LNHDA and SQIVND (reference sequence). The CDR3 extends over 14 amino acids. The CDR3 coding sequence is TGTGCCAGTAGTATGATTCAGATGGATCAGCCCCAGCATTTT. As protein: CASSMIQMDQPQHF.

The chain couples TRBV10-3 to TRBJ1-5; D not resolved. Trimming removed 6 bases at V and 6 bases at J, with 15 bases between. CDR3 size: 14 residues. The V gene's germline CDR1 is ENHRY and CDR2 SYGVKD. The CDR3 DNA reads as TGTGCCATCAGGGGAGCAGGCGGGGTTCAGCCCCAGCATTTT. It is translated as CAIRGAGGVQPQHF.

V usage is TRBV7-6 and J usage is TRBJ2-3; 16 bases match TRBD2. CDR1 is SGHVS, CDR2 FNYEAQ, per germline. V lost 5 bases and J lost 4; bases outside the gene matches: 9. The CDR3 is made up of 18 amino acids. CDR3 residues: CASSTGTSGGAMADTQYF. CDR3 nucleotide sequence: TGTGCCAGCAGCACCGGGACTAGCGGGGGGGCCATGGCAGATACGCAGTATTTT.

The chain couples TRBV2 to TRBJ2-1; TRBD1 agrees at 10 bases. Trimming at V came to 7 bases and at J to 4 bases, leaving 4 bases not matched to a gene. Germline CDR1 and CDR2: SNHLY and FYNNEI. The CDR3 totals 14 residues. CDR3 sequence: CASKGQGMYNEQFF. The CDR3 coding sequence is TGTGCCAGCAAGGGACAGGGGATGTACAATGAGCAGTTCTTC.

Here the CDR3 reads CASSMDRDYGYTF. CDR3 in DNA: TGCGCCAGCAGCATGGACAGGGACTATGGCTACACCTTC. V usage is TRBV5-1 and J usage is TRBJ1-2; 8 bases align to TRBD1. Looked up from germline, CDR1 is SGHRS and CDR2 is YFSETQ. The V and J ends lost 4 bases and 3 bases, in that order; junction bases with no gene match: 2. This CDR3 is 13 amino acids long.

V usage is TRBV9 and J usage is TRBJ2-5; 7 bases line up with TRBD1. CDR1 is SGDLS, CDR2 YYNGEE, per germline. V was clipped by 4 bases and J by 4 bases; unmatched bases: 7. The CDR3 contains 14 residues. This CDR3 reads CASSPTGAGETQYF. In DNA, the CDR3 is TGTGCCAGCAGCCCAACAGGGGCGGGAGAGACCCAGTACTTC.

In this sample, this clone turned up a few times. Its ends do not fully match the called genes, so a read error is possible. The rearrangement links TRBV7-9 to TRBJ1-2, with 10 bases that match TRBD1. In germline, CDR1 is SEHNR, CDR2 FQNEAQ (reference sequence). This CDR3 has 13 amino acids. CDR3 amino acids: CASSSTPGQGSVF. Here the CDR3 DNA reads TGTGCCAGCAGCTCAACGCCGGGACAGGGGTCCGTCTTC.

This chain joins TRBV30 and TRBJ1-2; the D is unclear. Trimming cost V 2 bases and J 6 bases, with 16 bases left between them. Germline V lookup: CDR1 GTSNPN, CDR2 SVGIG (reference sequence). This CDR3 has 14 amino acids. CDR3 loop: CAWSLVPVTHGYTF. The CDR3 DNA reads TGTGCCTGGAGTTTAGTCCCGGTGACTCATGGCTACACCTTC.

The table lists this clone with a count of one. The chain links TRBV11-2 to TRBJ2-7; TRBD1 matches at 9 bases. CDR1 and CDR2 (germline): SGHAT, FQNNGV. CDR3 size: 14 residues. The V and J ends lost 3 bases and 6 bases, in that order; junction bases with no gene match: 6. In DNA, the CDR3 is TGTGCCAGCAGCTTGGACAGGGGTTTCGGCGAGCAGTACTTC. This codes for CASSLDRGFGEQYF.

The chain combines TRBV5-1 with TRBJ2-3, with 9 bases fitting TRBD2. The germline V gene encodes CDR1 SGHRS and CDR2 YFSETQ. V gave up 6 bases and J gave up 5 bases; unmatched junction bases: 7. The CDR3 contains 14 residues. The CDR3 is CASTSSGALDTQYF. For the CDR3, the DNA is TGCGCCAGCACCTCTAGCGGGGCATTAGATACGCAGTATTTT. The full variable domain, completed using reference TRBV5-1 and TRBJ2-3, is KAGVTQTPRYLIKTRGQQVTLSCSPISGHRSVSWYQQTPGQGLQFLFEYFSETQRNKGNFPGRFSGRQFSNSRSEMNVSTLELGDSALYLCASTSSGALDTQYFGPGTRLTVL.

V and J are TRBV5-1 and TRBJ2-2; 8 positions agree with TRBD2. Germline trimming cut 3 bases from V and 7 bases from J; bases unmatched to any gene: 5. CDR1 SGHRS and CDR2 YFSETQ come from the germline V gene. The CDR3 extends over 14 amino acids. As DNA, the CDR3 is TGCGCCAGCAGCTACAGCGGGGGCGGCGGGGAGCTGTTTTTT. Protein sequence: CASSYSGGGGELFF.

This clone was picked up a small number of times. This chain uses TRBV30 with TRBJ1-6, with D unresolved. CDR1 GTSNPN and CDR2 SVGIG come from the germline V gene (reference sequence). V dropped 1 base and J dropped 0 bases, with 13 bases sitting between them. The CDR3 extends over 17 amino acids. CDR3 loop: CAWSGVGGSSYNSPLHF. For the CDR3, the DNA is TGTGCCTGGAGTGGAGTTGGTGGGAGCTCCTATAATTCACCCCTCCACTTT.

The chain links TRBV12-2 to TRBJ1-1; TRBD1, as called in the table, went unchecked against the DNA. TRBV12-2 is a pseudogene. This CDR3 is built from 16 residues. The CDR3 spells CASRPVGRDKNTEAFF. For the CDR3, the DNA is TGTGCAAGTCGCCCGGTCGGAAGGGACAAGAACACTGAAGCTTTCTTT.

The gene calls are TRBV5-1 and TRBJ2-5, with TRBD2 matching 11 bases. The V segment lost 6 bases and the J segment 5 bases; nucleotides outside the gene matches: 9. The CDR3 has 15 residues. The germline CDR1 and CDR2 sequences are SGHRS and YFSETQ. The CDR3 nucleotides are TGCGCCAGCACCATTAGCGGGGGGGCCACGGAGACCCAGTACTTC. This gives the protein CASTISGGATETQYF.

The V call is TRBV27, the J call TRBJ2-1; TRBD2 matches 7 bases. The CDR3 has 12 residues. Trimming cost V 8 bases and J 4 bases; bases outside gene matches: 2. Germline assignment: CDR1 MNHEY and CDR2 SMNVEV (reference sequence). CDR3 nucleotides: TGTGCCAGCCGGGGGGTTTACAATGAGCAGTTCTTC. Amino acid sequence: CASRGVYNEQFF.

The chain has TRBV30 and TRBJ1-1; D possibly corresponds to TRBD1 (6 bases). The V gene lost 6 bases and the J gene lost 1 base, with 9 bases spanning the gap. The CDR3 totals 12 residues. Germline V gene data show CDR1 as GTSNPN and CDR2 as SVGIG (reference sequence). The CDR3 protein is CACIQGNTEAFF. In DNA form, the CDR3 reads TGTGCCTGTATACAGGGGAACACTGAAGCTTTCTTT. The full variable domain, completed using reference TRBV30 and TRBJ1-1, is SQTIHQWPATLVQPVGSPLSLECTVEGTSNPNLYWYRQAAGRGLQLLFYSVGIGQISSEVPQNLSASRPQDRQFILSSKKLLLSDSGFYLCACIQGNTEAFFGQGTRLTVV.

This clone was recorded once. The V call is TRBV2, the J call TRBJ2-7, with 7 bases identical to TRBD1. The length of the CDR3 is 14 residues. J lost 5 bases, V lost 6 bases, and 10 bases had no gene match. CDR1 SNHLY and CDR2 FYNNEI come from the germline V gene. The CDR3 region has the DNA TGTGCCAGCAGGGACAGGTTCCCTTCCCACGAGCAGTACTTC. Translation gives CASRDRFPSHEQYF.

The CDR3 DNA sequence: TGTGCCAGCAGCTTTCGATGGCTGAACACTGAAGCTTTCTTT. Its translation is CASSFRWLNTEAFF. V gene TRBV5-8 combines with J gene TRBJ1-1; D gene uncertain. The ends were cut back, 2 bases at V and 0 bases at J, with 8 bases in the middle. This CDR3 is built from 14 residues. CDR1 and CDR2 (germline): SGHTS, YDEGEE.

V is TRBV3-1 (or the pseudogene TRBV3-2) and J is TRBJ1-5; D gene ambiguous. Trimming shortened V by 4 bases and J by 4 bases, and 8 bases separated the two germline ends. Germline V lookup: CDR1 LGHDT, CDR2 YNNKEL (reference sequence). The CDR3 length is 13 residues. CDR3 residues: CASSPRLNQPQHF. The CDR3 nucleotides are TGTGCCAGCAGCCCCCGGTTAAATCAGCCCCAGCATTTT.

V is TRBV4-2 and J is TRBJ2-2, with 9 bases aligning to TRBD2. CDR1 LGHNA and CDR2 YNFKEQ come from the germline V gene. This CDR3 spans 17 amino acids. J gave up 6 bases and V 1 base, and 9 bases lay outside the gene matches. The DNA for the CDR3 is TGTGCCAGCAGCCAAGTTGCAGGCGGGGGGGGACCCGGGGAGCTGTTTTTT. Translating it yields CASSQVAGGGGPGELFF.

The chain employs TRBV6-5 and TRBJ1-2; the match to TRBD1 covers 12 bases. J lost 5 bases, V lost 6 bases, and 7 bases had no gene match. The CDR3 extends over 15 amino acids. CDR1 is MNHEY, CDR2 SVGAGI, per germline. In DNA, the CDR3 is TGTGCCAGCAGAGTACCGGGACAGGGGGCTTATGGCTACACCTTC. It codes for CASRVPGQGAYGYTF.